This is a list of T cell receptor beta chains from one sample in a study of control samples from healthy donors and cancer patients. Produced via immunoSEQ multiplex PCR; TCRdb's table is partial and in-frame only. The data hold 120,000 or so clones, with less than 90% observed a single time. What was sequenced was blood. The source is a man between 18 and 35 years old in good health. CDR3s include the opening cysteine and the closing phenylalanine or tryptophan. A D gene is named only where the DNA matches it firmly. The listing skips clone size in some rows; elsewhere it reads once, few, many or a size class.

j_gene	d_gene	abundance	v_gene	CDR3nt	CDR3aa
TRBJ2-5	-	-	TRBV12-3/TRBV12-4	TGTGCCAGCAGTTTTGAATTAGAGACCCAGTACTTC	CASSFELETQYF
TRBJ1-4	-	many	TRBV27	TGTGCCAGCAGTTTCTTGGGGGGTACTAATGAAAAACTGTTTTTT	CASSFLGGTNEKLFF
TRBJ1-4	-	-	TRBV28	TGTGCCAGCAGTTTATTTTCCCCACGCTTGCTTAATGAAAAACTGTTTTTT	CASSLFSPRLLNEKLFF
TRBJ2-2	-	-	TRBV5-6	TGTGCCAGCAGCTTCGGTACGTTCGGAACCCCGAACACCGGGGAGCTGTTTTTT	CASSFGTFGTPNTGELFF
TRBJ1-2	TRBD1	-	TRBV6-4	TGTGCCAGCAGGATCGCAGGGGGCGAAGACTATGGCTACACCTTC	CASRIAGGEDYGYTF
TRBJ1-2	-	-	TRBV9	TGTGCCAGCAGCGTGGGGACCCCCGGGGCGGATGGCTACACCTTC	CASSVGTPGADGYTF
TRBJ2-3	-	-	TRBV9	TGTGCCAGCAGCGTAGAACCCGCAGATACGCAGTATTTT	CASSVEPADTQYF
TRBJ1-2	-	-	TRBV27	TGTGCCAGCAGTTTATCGGTGGGCTTAGCTAACTATGGCTACACCTTC	CASSLSVGLANYGYTF
TRBJ2-7	-	-	TRBV12-3/TRBV12-4	TGTGCCAGCACCCAGGCCTACGAGCAGTACTTC	CASTQAYEQYF
TRBJ2-1	-	-	TRBV27	TGTGCCAGCAGTGGGTCCTACAATGAGCAGTTCTTC	CASSGSYNEQFF
TRBJ1-5	-	-	TRBV2	TGTGCCAGCGGACCGGGACATGGCAATCAGCCCCAGCATTTT	CASGPGHGNQPQHF
TRBJ2-3	-	-	TRBV5-1	TGCGCCAGCAGCTCGCATTTCAGCCCAGATACGCAGTATTTT	CASSSHFSPDTQYF
TRBJ2-7	TRBD2	once	TRBV5-1	TGCGCCAGCAGCTTGTTCGGGGGAGGGGCCTACGAGCAGTACTTC	CASSLFGGGAYEQYF
TRBJ1-2	-	-	TRBV7-8	TGTGCCAGCAGCTTAAGGGAGACAGCAAACTATGGCTACACCTTC	CASSLRETANYGYTF
TRBJ1-3	-	-	TRBV4-3	TGCGCCAGCAGCCTGCTTCCGGGACAAAATTACGGAAACACCATATATTTT	CASSLLPGQNYGNTIYF
TRBJ1-1	-	-	TRBV7-8	TGTGCCAGCAGCCCCCGTGTGGTTGGGGACACTGAAGCTTTCTTT	CASSPRVVGDTEAFF
TRBJ2-5	-	-	TRBV30	TGTGCCTGGAGTCCCCAGGGAGAGACCCAGTACTTC	CAWSPQGETQYF
TRBJ1-1	-	-	TRBV13	TGTGCCAGCAGCTCGGGACACCCGAACACTGAAGCTTTCTTT	CASSSGHPNTEAFF
TRBJ2-2	TRBD2	-	TRBV28	TGTGCCAGCAGTTTAAGAGGCGGGAGGGTAGTCGCCGGGGAGCTGTTTTTT	CASSLRGGRVVAGELFF
TRBJ1-3	-	-	TRBV18	TGTGCCAGCTCACCGCAGAGCTCTGGAAACACCATATATTTT	CASSPQSSGNTIYF
TRBJ1-1	-	-	TRBV10-3	TGTGCCTCCTCAGCGGGTCACATGAACACTGAAGCTTTCTTT	CASSAGHMNTEAFF
TRBJ1-2	-	-	TRBV19	TGTGCCAGTTCGCCACAGTCTAACTATGGCTACACCTTC	CASSPQSNYGYTF
TRBJ2-5	TRBD1	-	TRBV9	TGTGCCAGCAGCGCCCGGGACAGGGGGGAACAAGAGACCCAGTACTTC	CASSARDRGEQETQYF
TRBJ1-1	-	-	TRBV27	TGTGCCAGCGGGGCCCCGAGCTTGAACACTGAAGCTTTCTTT	CASGAPSLNTEAFF
TRBJ1-2	-	once	TRBV7-3	TGTGCCAGCAGCTCAAATGACCGGGGAGGGTTTGACGGCTACACCTTC	CASSSNDRGGFDGYTF